The 21 T cell receptor beta chains in this list originate from one sample, sequenced in a study of breast tumors, draining lymph nodes, adjacent tissues. Samples came from axillary lymph nodes draining the breast cancer. TCRdb reanalysed the multiplex PCR reads using MiXCR and keeps one entry per CDR3 protein. The table lists 150,000 to 200,000 distinct CDR3 sequences, 33% of them singletons. Input material: axillary lymph node tissue. The source is a female donor with breast cancer. Some clones in this sample may be carry-over from other donors' samples.

This clonotype was seen ten or more times. The V call is TRBV4-2, the J call TRBJ2-5; D unclear. There are 15 residues in the CDR3. Trimming cost V 1 base and J 5 bases, with 14 bases left between them. Germline V CDR1 and CDR2: LGHNA, YNFKEQ. CDR3 coding DNA: TGTGCCAGCAGCCAAGGGGTTAACGTGGGGGAGACCCAGTACTTC. Protein: CASSQGVNVGETQYF.

This clonotype was recorded at least ten times. The gene calls are TRBV19 and TRBJ2-1; 9 nucleotides line up with TRBD2. This CDR3 spans 15 amino acids. The V gene end was trimmed by 3 bases and the J gene end by 2 bases; junction bases not matched to a gene: 2. The germline V gene encodes CDR1 LNHDA and CDR2 SQIVND (reference sequence). The CDR3 spells CASSIGGGAYNEQFF. In DNA, the CDR3 is TGTGCCAGTAGTATCGGCGGGGGGGCCTACAATGAGCAGTTCTTC. The full variable domain, in which reference TRBV19 and TRBJ2-1 provide the parts outside the CDR3, is DGGITQSPKYLFRKEGQNVTLSCEQNLNHDAMYWYRQDPGQGLRLIYYSQIVNDFQKGDIAEGYSVSREKKESFPLTVTSAQKNPTAFYLCASSIGGGAYNEQFFGPGTRLTVL.

The chain joins TRBV4-2 to TRBJ1-6; 7 bases line up with TRBD1. The trim removed 0 bases at V and 8 bases at J, leaving 4 bases unmatched. The germline V gene encodes CDR1 LGHNA and CDR2 YNFKEQ. This CDR3 is built from 15 residues. CDR3 region: CASSQDGQADSPLHF. CDR3 DNA sequence: TGTGCCAGCAGCCAAGATGGACAGGCAGATTCACCCCTCCACTTT.

This rearrangement joins TRBV20-1 to TRBJ1-1; D is unresolved. The CDR3 is made up of 15 amino acids. The V and J ends lost 0 bases and 4 bases respectively, with 15 bases between them. From germline, CDR1 is DFQATT and CDR2 SNEGSKA (reference sequence). The chain's CDR3 is CSARDIGVTATEAFF. The CDR3 DNA is TGCAGTGCTAGAGATATAGGTGTAACGGCCACTGAAGCTTTCTTT.

In this sample, this clonotype turned up many times. The chain has TRBV19 and TRBJ2-7; D is possibly TRBD1 (5 bases). CDR3 length equals 13 residues. Germline loops: CDR1 LNHDA, CDR2 SQIVND (reference sequence). The germline V and J ends were trimmed by 3 bases and 2 bases, with 8 bases remaining between them. DNA of the CDR3: TGTGCCAGTAGTATGCCAGGGCCCTACGAGCAGTACTTC. It translates to CASSMPGPYEQYF.

In this sample, this clonotype turned up many times. The rearrangement uses TRBV3-1 and TRBJ2-5, with D perhaps TRBD1 or TRBD2 (5 bases each). Trimming took 1 base from V and 4 from J, leaving 22 bases between them. The CDR3 contains 18 residues. Germline V CDR1 and CDR2: LGHDT, YNNKEL (reference sequence). CDR3 DNA: TGTGCCAGCAGCCAAGGGATTACGGCGAGGGGAATGGGAGAGACCCAGTACTTC. As protein: CASSQGITARGMGETQYF.

Of note for this clonotype: The CDR3 ends on some other residue instead of the conserved phenylalanine or tryptophan, so this is likely a read error. Because the CDR3's place on the DNA is in doubt, the DNA is left out and the CDR3 is given as listed by TCRdb. The V and J genes are TRBV24-1 and TRBJ2-7; the table names TRBD1, a call not compared with the DNA. CDR1 and CDR2 from the germline V gene are KGHDR and SFDVKD. The length of the CDR3 is 15 amino acids, counting both ends. Here the CDR3 reads CATSDTRDRVPTSST.

Details on this clonotype: A read error is possible here, since a much larger clone lies one base away. This sequence joins TRBV7-9 and TRBJ1-2; weak D call: TRBD1 (6 bases). The CDR3 has 15 residues. Germline V gene sequence: CDR1 SEHNR, CDR2 FQNEAQ (reference sequence). CDR3 sequence reads: CASSLTGALNYGYPF. In DNA form, the CDR3 reads TGTGCCAGCAGCTTAACGGGGGCGTTGAACTATGGCTACCCCTTC.

A few counts support this clonotype. The CDR3 spells CATSDLTSGGEETQYF. The CDR3 DNA sequence: TGTGCCACCAGCGATCTGACTAGCGGAGGCGAAGAGACCCAGTACTTC. This chain links TRBV24-1 with TRBJ2-5, with 9 bases identical to TRBD2. The length of the CDR3 is 16 residues. Germline CDR1 is KGHDR and CDR2 is SFDVKD. Unmatched junction bases numbered 11, after V lost 7 bases and J lost 3 bases.

The chain couples TRBV7-2 to TRBJ1-5, with D unclear. Looked up from germline, CDR1 is SGHTA and CDR2 is FQGNSA. Trimming removed 5 bases from V and 7 bases from J, with 6 bases in between. This CDR3 has 11 residues. In nucleotides, the CDR3 is TGTGCCAGCAGCGGGCCGCAGCCCCAGCATTTT. Translation: CASSGPQPQHF.

This clonotype has at least ten counts. The chain combines TRBV4-1 with TRBJ2-5; D may be TRBD1 (5 bases). CDR1 is MGHRA and CDR2 is YSYEKL in the germline V gene. The CDR3 is 15 amino acids. Trimming pared 1 base from V and 4 bases from J, leaving 13 bases between. CDR3 protein: CASSQGEQQGETQYF. CDR3 nucleotide sequence: TGCGCCAGCAGCCAAGGTGAACAGCAGGGAGAGACCCAGTACTTC.

The CDR3 sequence is CSAIEPSYNSPLHF. Written as DNA, the CDR3 is TGCAGTGCTATCGAACCCTCCTATAATTCACCCCTCCACTTT. The rearrangement links TRBV20-1 to TRBJ1-6; D is ambiguous. This CDR3 has 14 amino acids. Germline CDR1 is DFQATT and CDR2 is SNEGSKA (reference sequence). Trimming cost V 4 bases and J 0 bases, with 7 bases left between them.

Ten or more counts support this clonotype. This rearrangement joins TRBV19 to TRBJ2-1; TRBD2 matches at 12 bases. The V gene's germline CDR1 is LNHDA and CDR2 SQIVND (reference sequence). V lost 3 bases to trimming and J lost 12 bases; unmatched junction nucleotides: 9. This CDR3 has 15 residues. CDR3 loop: CASSIYASGGDTQFF. The CDR3 DNA reads TGTGCCAGTAGTATTTATGCTAGCGGGGGGGATACGCAGTTCTTC.

The chain links TRBV19 to TRBJ1-1, with TRBD1 identical over 10 bases. The germline gives CDR1 LNHDA, CDR2 SQIVND (reference sequence). The CDR3 covers 14 residues. The ends lost 3 bases at V and 3 bases at J; junction bases unmatched: 1. CDR3 DNA sequence: TGTGCCAGTAGTATGGACAGGGGGTACACTGAAGCTTTCTTT. Translating gives CASSMDRGYTEAFF.

The V and J genes are TRBV19 and TRBJ1-1; D gene unclear. Germline CDR1 LNHDA, CDR2 SQIVND (reference sequence). The CDR3 contains 12 residues. V lost 9 bases and J 5 bases, leaving 13 bases between the germline ends. The CDR3 region has the DNA TGTGCCAGCGGTCCCGGTGGGACTGAAGCTTTCTTT. The encoded protein is CASGPGGTEAFF.

V is TRBV29-1 and J is TRBJ2-7; tentative D call: TRBD1 (5 bases). The CDR3 has 12 amino acids. The V and J ends lost 6 bases and 7 bases respectively, with 16 bases between them. Germline V gene data show CDR1 as SQVTM and CDR2 as ANQGSEA. The CDR3 sequence is CSVSGRVGEQYF. DNA of the CDR3: TGCAGCGTCTCAGGCAGGGTAGGTGAGCAGTACTTC.

This clonotype was picked up many times. This may come from a read error, since a much larger clone is one base off. The rearrangement joins TRBV10-3 to TRBJ2-7, with a possible D match to TRBD1 (6 bases). This CDR3 has 12 residues. Germline CDR1 reads ENHRY; CDR2 reads SYGVKD. CDR3 protein: CAVSIRGDEQYF. The CDR3 coding sequence is TGTGCCGTCAGTATCAGGGGTGACGAGCAGTACTTC.

As to this clonotype: This sequence may be a read error, since a much larger clone differs from it by one base. The chain links TRBV11-1 to TRBJ2-1; D is undetermined. The CDR3 has 14 residues. The germline CDR1 and CDR2 sequences are SGHAT and FQDESV (reference sequence). The CDR3 DNA sequence: TGTGCCAGCAGCATAACCCACTCCTCCAATGAGCAGTTCTTC. Its translation is CASSITHSSNEQFF.

This clonotype was found many times. J is TRBJ1-2 and V is TRBV6-6; D is perhaps TRBD1 (5 bases). The CDR3 length is 13 residues. Between the trimmed V and J ends, which lost 5 bases and 2 bases, there was a span of 9 bases. The germline V gene has CDR1 MNHNY and CDR2 SVGAGI (reference sequence). The CDR3: CASSTDKNYGYTF. For the CDR3, the DNA is TGTGCCAGCAGTACGGACAAAAACTATGGCTACACCTTC.

The sample holds one count of this clonotype. The germline gene is not matched at one end of the junction; a read error may be the cause. The chain is built from TRBV15 and TRBJ2-5, with D tentatively TRBD2 (5 bases). The length of the CDR3 is 15 residues. CDR1 LNHNV and CDR2 YYDKDF come from the germline V gene (reference sequence). The CDR3 DNA is TGTGACACCAGCGCCCATGGAGCGGCGCAAGAGACCCAGTACTTC. Its translation: CDTSAHGAAQETQYF.

As for this clonotype: At one boundary the junction diverges from the germline segment, which might be a read error. This chain connects TRBV2 to TRBJ2-6, with D possibly being TRBD1 or TRBD2 (5 bases each). CDR3 length equals 17 residues. The germline V gene has CDR1 SNHLY and CDR2 FYNNEI. The CDR3 bases are TGTGCCAGCAGTGAAGCGCGTCGAGCACCCGGGGCCGACGTCCTGACTTTC. It is translated as CASSEARRAPGADVLTF.